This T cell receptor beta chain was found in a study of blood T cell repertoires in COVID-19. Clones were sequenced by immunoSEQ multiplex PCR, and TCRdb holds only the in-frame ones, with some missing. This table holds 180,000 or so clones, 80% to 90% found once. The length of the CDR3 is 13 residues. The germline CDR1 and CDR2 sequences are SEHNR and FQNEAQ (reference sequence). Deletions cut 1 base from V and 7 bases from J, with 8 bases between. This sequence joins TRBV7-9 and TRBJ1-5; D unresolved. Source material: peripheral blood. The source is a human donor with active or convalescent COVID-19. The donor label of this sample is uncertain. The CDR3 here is CASSLGGFQPQHF. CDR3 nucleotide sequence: TGTGCCAGCAGCTTAGGAGGGTTCCAGCCCCAGCATTTT.